One sample yielded the 22 T cell receptor beta chains listed below, sequenced in a study of CD8+ T cells in alopecia areata. Once RNA had been extracted, it was reverse transcribed into cDNA to act as the sequencing template. Here immunoSEQ multiplex PCR was the method, and the copy in TCRdb shows in-frame clones only, minus some. Counted here are some 190,000 clones, 60% occurring once; the ten biggest clones make up 0.85% to 1.3%. Treatment noted: oral pan-JAK inhibitor, 5-10 mg twice daily. The sequenced sample was CD4+ T cells sorted from blood, obtained at week 24, from a patient treated with tofacitinib. These receptors all stem from a human donor with alopecia areata.

The chain employs TRBV5-6 and TRBJ1-1; D is ambiguous. Germline V gene data show CDR1 as SGHDT and CDR2 as YYEEEE. This CDR3 contains 11 residues. CDR3 in DNA: TGTGCATCTAAGTTGGCCACTGAAGCTTTCTTT. Its protein product is CASKLATEAFF.

The chain employs TRBV4-3 and TRBJ1-1; no reliable D call. CDR1 LGHNA and CDR2 YSLEER come from the germline V gene. The CDR3 totals 16 residues. V lost 2 bases, J lost 0 bases, and 13 bases lay in between. CDR3 nucleotides: TGCGCCAGCAGCCAATTGGTTGGACGGCTGAACACTGAAGCTTTCTTT. This sequence encodes CASSQLVGRLNTEAFF.

This clone was found a few times. The J gene is TRBJ2-3, the V gene TRBV10-3; D remains unclear. The germline V gene encodes CDR1 ENHRY and CDR2 SYGVKD. The CDR3 totals 14 residues. The ends were cut back, 4 bases at V and 2 bases at J, with 10 bases in the middle. The CDR3 region has the DNA TGTGCCATCAGTGTTGAAGTCCTCACAGATACGCAGTATTTT. Residues: CAISVEVLTDTQYF.

The chain's CDR3 is CASAGSLAKNIQYF. The CDR3 DNA reads as TGTGCCAGCGCAGGGTCCTTAGCCAAAAACATTCAGTACTTC. This chain connects TRBV2 to TRBJ2-4; D might be TRBD1 (5 bases). Trimming pared 8 bases from V and 0 bases from J, leaving 11 bases between. The CDR3 covers 14 residues. Per germline, CDR1 SNHLY and CDR2 FYNNEI.

J is TRBJ2-7 and V is TRBV9; 10 bases are a match to TRBD2. The CDR3 has 15 residues. Germline CDR1 is SGDLS and CDR2 is YYNGEE. V lost 4 bases and J lost 3; bases outside the gene matches: 7. The CDR3 spells CASSPKLAGFYEQYF. CDR3 DNA: TGTGCCAGCAGCCCGAAACTAGCGGGGTTCTACGAGCAGTACTTC.

The V and J genes are TRBV30 and TRBJ1-1; possible D gene TRBD1, 5 bases. Trimming left V 3 bases short and J 7 bases short, with 18 bases between. CDR3 length: 14 residues. CDR1 is GTSNPN, CDR2 SVGIG, per germline (reference sequence). CDR3 protein: CAWSPGVDLYEAFF. The CDR3 coding sequence is TGTGCCTGGAGCCCGGGGGTGGACCTATATGAAGCTTTCTTT.

This clone was counted a few times. Germline and junction disagree at one end, which may indicate a read error. The genes are TRBV2 and TRBJ1-1; D uncertain. The CDR3 is 12 residues long. Germline-derived CDR1 and CDR2 are SNHLY and FYNNEI. CDR3 region: CASSESNPEAFF. In DNA form, the CDR3 reads TGTGCCAGCAGTGAATCGAACCCTGAAGCTTTCTTT.

The chain recombines TRBV18 with TRBJ2-2; 8 bases match TRBD1. V shed 9 bases, J shed 1 base, and the junction held 13 bases outside the gene matches. The length of the CDR3 is 17 residues. Germline lookup yields CDR1 KGHSH and CDR2 LQKENI. The CDR3 DNA is TGTGCCAGTACTACGGGACAGGTGGTTATGAACACCGGGGAGCTGTTTTTT. This codes for CASTTGQVVMNTGELFF.

This clone was counted only a few times. The gene calls are TRBV5-4 and TRBJ2-2; TRBD2 agrees at 8 bases. J gave up 1 base and V 1 base, and 3 bases lay outside the gene matches. Germline CDR1 and CDR2: SGHNT and YYREEE (reference sequence). This CDR3 region has 16 residues. This CDR3 reads CASSLLLAGNTGELFF. CDR3 nucleotide sequence: TGTGCCAGCAGCTTGCTTCTAGCGGGGAACACCGGGGAGCTGTTTTTT.

In nucleotides, the CDR3 is TGTGCCTGGAGTGAAAGGTTGGGCTATGGCTACACCTTC. Translating gives CAWSERLGYGYTF. The rearrangement joins TRBV30 to TRBJ1-2; D gene unclear. There are 13 residues in the CDR3. Germline-derived CDR1 and CDR2 are GTSNPN and SVGIG (reference sequence). Trimming stripped 1 base from V and 4 bases from J, with 10 bases between.

The chain carries TRBV7-2 and TRBJ1-5, with D perhaps TRBD1 (5 bases). Germline V gene sequence: CDR1 SGHTA, CDR2 FQGNSA. CDR3 length: 15 amino acids. V was trimmed by 1 base and J by 5 bases, leaving 12 bases between them. The chain's CDR3 is CASSLGRGRDQPQHF. The CDR3 nucleotides are TGTGCCAGCAGCTTAGGTCGGGGGAGGGATCAGCCCCAGCATTTT.

In this sample, this clone turned up a few times. This chain uses TRBV11-2 with TRBJ2-3; D uncertain. CDR1 and CDR2 (germline): SGHAT, FQNNGV. CDR3 length equals 14 residues. The V and J ends lost 1 base and 7 bases respectively, with 12 bases between them. CDR3 in amino acids: CASSLGDGLYTQYF. CDR3 DNA sequence: TGTGCCAGCAGCTTAGGTGACGGATTATATACGCAGTATTTT.

This chain connects TRBV30 to TRBJ2-5; D ambiguous. Germline V CDR1 and CDR2: GTSNPN, SVGIG (reference sequence). Trimming took off 2 bases at V and 10 bases at J, with 14 bases between the two ends. The CDR3 extends over 12 amino acids. Written as DNA, the CDR3 is TGTGCCTGGAGTAGGACCGGCTCGATCCAGTACTTC. This sequence encodes CAWSRTGSIQYF.

J is TRBJ1-1 and V is TRBV29-1, with D possibly TRBD1 on 5 matching bases. V gave up 4 bases and J gave up 6 bases, with 15 bases separating them. CDR1 is SQVTM, CDR2 ANQGSEA, per germline. The CDR3 length is 13 residues. CDR3 sequence: CSVAGGVGAEAFF. DNA of the CDR3: TGCAGCGTTGCCGGGGGAGTGGGGGCTGAAGCTTTCTTT.

This clone has just a few counts. The chain is built from TRBV25-1 and TRBJ1-3, with TRBD1 matching 8 bases. This CDR3 contains 16 residues. Germline-derived CDR1 and CDR2 are MGHDK and SYGVNS. The V and J ends lost 3 bases and 4 bases, in that order; junction bases with no gene match: 8. CDR3 DNA sequence: TGTGCCAGCAGTGATTGGACAGGGCGAGGAGGAAACACCATATATTTT. Protein sequence: CASSDWTGRGGNTIYF. The full variable domain, rest sourced from reference TRBV25-1 and TRBJ1-3, is EADIYQTPRYLVIGTGKKITLECSQTMGHDKMYWYQQDPGMELHLIHYSYGVNSTEKGDLSSESTVSRIRTEHFPLTLESARPSHTSQYLCASSDWTGRGGNTIYFGEGSWLTVV.

The genes are TRBV4-1 and TRBJ2-7; TRBD1 aligns across 9 bases. This CDR3 has 14 amino acids. J gave up 2 bases and V 4 bases, and 3 bases lay outside the gene matches. Germline CDR1 reads MGHRA; CDR2 reads YSYEKL. CDR3 sequence reads: CASSPGQGAYEQYF. The CDR3 DNA is TGCGCCAGCAGCCCGGGACAGGGAGCCTACGAGCAGTACTTC.

The chain is built from TRBV20-1 and TRBJ1-5; D unresolved. The CDR3 extends over 9 amino acids. Germline-derived CDR1 and CDR2 are DFQATT and SNEGSKA (reference sequence). V lost 6 bases and J 7 bases, leaving 4 bases between the germline ends. CDR3 sequence reads: CSAGQPQHF. The CDR3 DNA is TGCAGTGCCGGGCAGCCCCAGCATTTT.

The rearrangement links TRBV30 to TRBJ1-6, with 8 bases matching TRBD1. J lost 10 bases, V lost 2 bases, and 4 bases had no gene match. The CDR3 consists of 13 residues. In germline, CDR1 is GTSNPN, CDR2 SVGIG (reference sequence). DNA for the CDR3: TGTGCCTGGAGTAGACAGGGGAGATCACCCCTCCACTTT. Its protein is CAWSRQGRSPLHF.

In the case of this clone: One end of the junction is discordant with germline, which a read error may explain. The V call is TRBV29-1, the J call TRBJ2-3; TRBD2 might be the D (5 bases). Germline CDR1 SQVTM, CDR2 ANQGSEA. The CDR3 length is 12 residues. The CDR3 DNA is TGCAGCGTTGGGCCTAGCACGGATACGCAGTATTTT. As protein: CSVGPSTDTQYF.

This rearrangement joins TRBV29-1 to TRBJ1-2; 8 nucleotides line up with TRBD1. The CDR3 is 13 amino acids. Trimming removed 4 bases from V and 6 bases from J; junction bases left unmatched: 7. Germline-derived CDR1 and CDR2 are SQVTM and ANQGSEA. CDR3 coding DNA: TGCAGCGTTGTGGTCAGGGGGCGAGATGGCTACACCTTC. This encodes CSVVVRGRDGYTF. The full variable domain, completed using reference TRBV29-1 and TRBJ1-2, is SAVISQKPSRDICQRGTSLTIQCQVDSQVTMMFWYRQQPGQSLTLIATANQGSEATYESGFVIDKFPISRPNLTFSTLTVSNMSPEDSSIYLCSVVVRGRDGYTFGSGTRLTVV.

The chain joins TRBV6-6 to TRBJ1-5; D is undetermined. V dropped 5 bases and J dropped 1 base, with 6 bases sitting between them. The CDR3 loop spans 13 amino acids. Germline-derived CDR1 and CDR2 are MNHNY and SVGAGI (reference sequence). The CDR3 coding sequence is TGTGCCAGCAGTCCGGGGAGCAATCAGCCCCAGCATTTT. The encoded protein is CASSPGSNQPQHF.

V gene TRBV4-3 combines with J gene TRBJ2-1, with 11 nucleotides matching TRBD2. Germline CDR1 is LGHNA and CDR2 is YSLEER. The junction had 5 bases not matched to a gene; V was cut back by 0 bases and J by 4 bases. This CDR3 spans 17 amino acids. The CDR3 spells CASSQDGGTSGYNEQFF. The CDR3 DNA is TGCGCCAGCAGCCAAGACGGGGGGACTAGCGGATACAATGAGCAGTTCTTC.